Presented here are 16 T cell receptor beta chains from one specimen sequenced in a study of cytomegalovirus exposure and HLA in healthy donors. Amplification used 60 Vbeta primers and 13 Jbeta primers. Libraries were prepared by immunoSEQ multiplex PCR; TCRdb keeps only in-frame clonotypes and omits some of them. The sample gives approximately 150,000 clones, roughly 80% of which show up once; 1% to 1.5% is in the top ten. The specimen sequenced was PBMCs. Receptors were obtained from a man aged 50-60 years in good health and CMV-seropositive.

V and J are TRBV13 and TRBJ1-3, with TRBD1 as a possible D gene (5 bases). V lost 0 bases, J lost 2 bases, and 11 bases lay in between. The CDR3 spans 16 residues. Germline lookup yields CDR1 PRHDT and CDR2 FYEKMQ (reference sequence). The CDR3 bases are TGTGCCAGCAGCTTAGGCATGGGGGGACCTGGAAACACCATATATTTT. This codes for CASSLGMGGPGNTIYF.

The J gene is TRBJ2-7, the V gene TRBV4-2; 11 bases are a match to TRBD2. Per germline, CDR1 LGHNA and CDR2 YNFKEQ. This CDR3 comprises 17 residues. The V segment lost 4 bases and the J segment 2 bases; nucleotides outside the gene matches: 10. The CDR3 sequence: CASSRLPFSGGAYEQYF. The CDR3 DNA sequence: TGTGCCAGCAGCCGCCTGCCCTTTAGCGGGGGGGCCTACGAGCAGTACTTC.

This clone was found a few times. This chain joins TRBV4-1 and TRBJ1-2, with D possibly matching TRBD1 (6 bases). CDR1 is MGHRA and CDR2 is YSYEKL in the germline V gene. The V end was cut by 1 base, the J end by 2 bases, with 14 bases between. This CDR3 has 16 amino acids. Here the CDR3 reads CASSQGATGNNYGYTF. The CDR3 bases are TGCGCCAGCAGCCAAGGAGCGACAGGAAACAACTATGGCTACACCTTC.

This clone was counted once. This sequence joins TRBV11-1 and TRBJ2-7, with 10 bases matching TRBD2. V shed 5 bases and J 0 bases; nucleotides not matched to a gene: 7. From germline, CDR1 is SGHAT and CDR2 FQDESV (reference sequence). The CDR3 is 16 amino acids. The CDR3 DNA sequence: TGTGCCAGCAGCCAGGGCGAGCGGGGGGGCTCCTACGAGCAGTACTTC. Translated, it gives CASSQGERGGSYEQYF.

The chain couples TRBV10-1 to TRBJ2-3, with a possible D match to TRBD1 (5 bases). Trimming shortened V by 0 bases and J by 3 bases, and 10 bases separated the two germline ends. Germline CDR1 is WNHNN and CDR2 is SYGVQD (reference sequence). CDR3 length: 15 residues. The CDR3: CASSESPGKTDTQYF. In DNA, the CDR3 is TGCGCCAGCAGTGAGTCGCCAGGGAAGACAGATACGCAGTATTTT.

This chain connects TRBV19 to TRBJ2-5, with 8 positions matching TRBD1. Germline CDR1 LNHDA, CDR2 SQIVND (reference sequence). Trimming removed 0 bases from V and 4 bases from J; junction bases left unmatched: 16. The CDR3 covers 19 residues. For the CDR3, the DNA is TGTGCCAGTAGTATAGATTTCCCCCCCACGACAGGGGAAGGAGAGACCCAGTACTTC. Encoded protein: CASSIDFPPTTGEGETQYF.

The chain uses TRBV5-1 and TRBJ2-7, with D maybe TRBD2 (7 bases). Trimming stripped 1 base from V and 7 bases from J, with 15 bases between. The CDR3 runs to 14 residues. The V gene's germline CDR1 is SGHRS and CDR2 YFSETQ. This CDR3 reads CASSLYRGAEEQYF. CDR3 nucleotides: TGCGCCAGCAGCTTGTACCGGGGGGCGGAGGAGCAGTACTTC.

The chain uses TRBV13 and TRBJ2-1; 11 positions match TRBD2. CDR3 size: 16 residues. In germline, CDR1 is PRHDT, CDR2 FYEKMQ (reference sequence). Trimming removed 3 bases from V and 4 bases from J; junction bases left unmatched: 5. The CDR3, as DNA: TGTGCCAGCAGCTTCTCTACTAGCGGGAGTTACAATGAGCAGTTCTTC. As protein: CASSFSTSGSYNEQFF.

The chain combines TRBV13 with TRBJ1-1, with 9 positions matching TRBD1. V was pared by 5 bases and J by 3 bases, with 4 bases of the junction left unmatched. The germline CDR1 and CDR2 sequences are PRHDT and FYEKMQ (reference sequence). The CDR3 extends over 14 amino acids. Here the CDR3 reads CASSVQGAHTEAFF. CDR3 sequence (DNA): TGTGCCAGCAGCGTACAGGGGGCGCACACTGAAGCTTTCTTT.

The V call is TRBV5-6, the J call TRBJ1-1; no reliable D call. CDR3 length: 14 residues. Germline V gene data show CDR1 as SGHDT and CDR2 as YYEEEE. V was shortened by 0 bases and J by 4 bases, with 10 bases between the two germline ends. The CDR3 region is CASSLVYTPTEAFF. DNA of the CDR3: TGTGCCAGCAGCTTGGTATACACACCCACTGAAGCTTTCTTT.

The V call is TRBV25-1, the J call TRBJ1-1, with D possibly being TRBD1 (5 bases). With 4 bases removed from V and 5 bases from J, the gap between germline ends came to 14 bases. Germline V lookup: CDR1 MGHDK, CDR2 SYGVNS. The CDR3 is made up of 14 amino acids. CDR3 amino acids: CASSGSGRVTEAFF. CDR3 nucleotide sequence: TGTGCCAGCAGTGGATCAGGGAGGGTGACTGAAGCTTTCTTT.

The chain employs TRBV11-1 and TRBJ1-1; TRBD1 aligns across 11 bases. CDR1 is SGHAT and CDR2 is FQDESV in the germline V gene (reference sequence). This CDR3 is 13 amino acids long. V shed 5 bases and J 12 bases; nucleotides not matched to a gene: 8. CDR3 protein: CASSQGTGGSTFF. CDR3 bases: TGTGCCAGCAGCCAGGGGACAGGGGGTTCAACTTTCTTT.

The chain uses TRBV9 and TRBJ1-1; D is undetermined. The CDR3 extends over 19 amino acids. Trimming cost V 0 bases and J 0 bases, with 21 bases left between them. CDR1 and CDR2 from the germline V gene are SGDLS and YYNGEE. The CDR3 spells CASSVVEGWGLEVNTEAFF. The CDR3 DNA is TGTGCCAGCAGCGTAGTGGAGGGATGGGGATTAGAGGTGAACACTGAAGCTTTCTTT. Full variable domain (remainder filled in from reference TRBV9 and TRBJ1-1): DSGVTQTPKHLITATGQRVTLRCSPRSGDLSVYWYQQSLDQGLQFLIQYYNGEERAKGNILERFSAQQFPDLHSELNLSSLELGDSALYFCASSVVEGWGLEVNTEAFFGQGTRLTVV.

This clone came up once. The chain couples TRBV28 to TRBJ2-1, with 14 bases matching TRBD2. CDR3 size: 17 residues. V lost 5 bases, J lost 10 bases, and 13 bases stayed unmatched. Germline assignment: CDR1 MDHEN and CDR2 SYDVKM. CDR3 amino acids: CASSKGLAGVAGREQFF. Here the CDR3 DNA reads TGTGCCAGCAGTAAGGGACTAGCGGGAGTGGCGGGTCGAGAGCAGTTCTTC.

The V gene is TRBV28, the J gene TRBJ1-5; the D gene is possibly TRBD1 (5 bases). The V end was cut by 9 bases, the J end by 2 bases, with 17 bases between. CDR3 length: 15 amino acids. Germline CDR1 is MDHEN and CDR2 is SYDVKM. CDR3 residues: CASLTVRGRNQPQHF. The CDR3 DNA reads TGTGCCAGTTTGACAGTACGAGGACGCAATCAGCCCCAGCATTTT.

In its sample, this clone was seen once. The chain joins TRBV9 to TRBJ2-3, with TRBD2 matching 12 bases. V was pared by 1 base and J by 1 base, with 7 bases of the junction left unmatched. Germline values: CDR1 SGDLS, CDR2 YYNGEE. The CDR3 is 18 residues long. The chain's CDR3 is CASSVRLAGARGTDTQYF. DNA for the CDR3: TGTGCCAGCAGCGTAAGACTAGCGGGGGCCCGAGGCACAGATACGCAGTATTTT.